Following are 18 T cell receptor beta chains from one sample sequenced in a study of T-cell memory formation after mild COVID-19. Each CDR3 protein gets one entry after TCRdb re-called the 5' RACE reads with MiXCR. Here the sample spans around 340,000 distinct CDR3 sequences, roughly 20% being singletons. Sequencing was carried out using PBMCs or a T cell subset sorted from them (not recorded which). The receptor source for this set is an adult woman who had mild COVID-19 (a few samples of this study predate the infection). Cell type and time point are not known.

V is TRBV5-1 and J is TRBJ2-7; 8 nucleotides match TRBD2. Germline V CDR1 and CDR2: SGHRS, YFSETQ. The CDR3 runs 15 residues. V lost 4 bases, J lost 7 bases, and 13 bases stayed unmatched. The DNA for the CDR3 is TGCGCCAGCAGCCCCTCCAGCGGGGGCGGAGGGGAGCAGTACTTC. It is translated as CASSPSSGGGGEQYF.

This clonotype was counted only a few times. The chain links TRBV4-1 to TRBJ2-1; 7 bases match TRBD1. V shed 2 bases and J 4 bases; nucleotides not matched to a gene: 2. The CDR3 length is 14 residues. The V gene's germline CDR1 is MGHRA and CDR2 YSYEKL. The CDR3 reads CASSQQGEYNEQFF. The CDR3 DNA reads TGCGCCAGCAGCCAACAGGGGGAATACAATGAGCAGTTCTTC.

This clonotype has only a few counts. The chain couples TRBV5-1 to TRBJ1-2; a possible D gene is TRBD1 (5 bases). Germline V gene lookup returns CDR1 SGHRS and CDR2 YFSETQ. Between the trimmed V and J ends, which lost 3 bases and 4 bases, there was a span of 10 bases. CDR3 size: 13 residues. CDR3 region: CASSSDSLYGYTF. The CDR3 DNA sequence: TGCGCCAGCAGCTCAGACAGCCTCTATGGCTACACCTTC.

The chain links TRBV7-8 to TRBJ1-1; TRBD1 is a possible D gene (5 bases). The CDR3 length is 16 residues. Germline values: CDR1 SGHVS, CDR2 FQNEAQ. The ends were cut back, 5 bases at V and 0 bases at J, with 16 bases in the middle. The chain's CDR3 is CASSPDSLLMNTEAFF. The DNA of the CDR3 is TGTGCCAGCAGCCCAGACAGTTTGCTCATGAACACTGAAGCTTTCTTT. Full variable domain (remainder filled in from reference TRBV7-8 and TRBJ1-1): GAGVSQSPRYKVAKRGQDVALRCDPISGHVSLFWYQQALGQGPEFLTYFQNEAQLDKSGLPSDRFFAERPEGSVSTLKIQRTQQEDSAVYLCASSPDSLLMNTEAFFGQGTRLTVV.

This clonotype has a handful of counts. The chain employs TRBV11-2 and TRBJ2-5; D gene uncertain. Germline values: CDR1 SGHAT, CDR2 FQNNGV. The CDR3 is 13 amino acids. The V and J ends lost 6 bases and 2 bases respectively, with 10 bases between them. The CDR3 region has the DNA TGTGCCAGCAGAAGACCCCCACAAGAGACCCAGTACTTC. It is translated as CASRRPPQETQYF.

The J gene is TRBJ1-5, the V gene TRBV24-1; tentatively, D is TRBD1 (6 bases). This CDR3 region has 14 residues. The germline V gene encodes CDR1 KGHDR and CDR2 SFDVKD. V was cut by 5 bases and J by 6 bases, with 13 bases left in between. CDR3 protein: CATSVQGSSQPQHF. CDR3 DNA: TGTGCCACCAGTGTTCAGGGGTCAAGTCAGCCCCAGCATTTT.

This clonotype has just a few counts. As DNA, the CDR3 is TGTGCCAGCAGTTTGGCCCCCCGGCAGTACTTC. It translates to CASSLAPRQYF. The genes are TRBV27 and TRBJ2-7; D remains ambiguous. This CDR3 is built from 11 residues. CDR1 is MNHEY, CDR2 SMNVEV, per germline (reference sequence). The V end lost 3 bases, the J end lost 9 bases, and 9 bases lay between the germline ends.

This clonotype showed up just once. A read error is likely, as this CDR3 ends without the conserved phenylalanine or tryptophan. V usage is TRBV6-6 and J usage is TRBJ1-5, with D possibly matching TRBD1 (5 bases). From germline, CDR1 is MNHNY and CDR2 SVGAGI (reference sequence). The CDR3 sequence is 14 residues long. V lost 7 bases and J 6 bases, leaving 16 bases between the germline ends. Here the CDR3 reads CASTPAGGGQPQHS. The CDR3 nucleotides are TGTGCCAGCACCCCGGCGGGGGGAGGTCAGCCCCAGCATTCT.

This clonotype has more than one count but fewer than ten. This chain links TRBV11-2 with TRBJ2-7; D is possibly TRBD2 (5 bases). V was shortened by 3 bases and J by 5 bases, with 8 bases between the two germline ends. The germline gives CDR1 SGHAT, CDR2 FQNNGV. The CDR3 runs to 12 residues. The chain's CDR3 is CASSFLGNEQYF. The DNA of the CDR3 is TGTGCCAGCAGCTTCCTCGGGAACGAGCAGTACTTC.

This chain links TRBV7-8 with TRBJ2-3, with 11 bases fitting TRBD2. CDR3 length: 16 residues. J lost 0 bases, V lost 5 bases, and 4 bases had no gene match. The germline gives CDR1 SGHVS, CDR2 FQNEAQ. CDR3 coding DNA: TGTGCCAGCAGCGCGCCTAGCGGGGGGAGCACAGATACGCAGTATTTT. It is translated as CASSAPSGGSTDTQYF.

The chain combines TRBV23-1 with TRBJ2-1, with D perhaps matching TRBD1 or TRBD2 (5 bases each). TRBV23-1 carries the ORF label, with uncertain function. There are 13 residues in the CDR3. The V and J ends lost 7 bases and 8 bases respectively, with 15 bases between them. CDR3 coding DNA: TGCGCCAGCATTGAGGGGAGTCTGGATGAGCAGTTCTTC. It specifies CASIEGSLDEQFF.

This clonotype has only a few counts. This chain links TRBV12-3 or TRBV12-4 with TRBJ2-1; D could derive from TRBD1 or TRBD2 (5 bases each). The CDR3 spans 14 residues. V shed 4 bases and J shed 4 bases, with 11 bases lying between them. The CDR3 DNA is TGTGCCAGCAGTTACCCGGGGCTTTACAATGAGCAGTTCTTC. Translated, it gives CASSYPGLYNEQFF.

This clonotype was observed many times. This sequence joins TRBV4-3 and TRBJ2-3; unclear D gene. The length of the CDR3 is 15 residues. Germline lookup yields CDR1 LGHNA and CDR2 YSLEER. V was shortened by 2 bases and J by 5 bases, with 14 bases between the two germline ends. CDR3 nucleotides: TGCGCCAGCAGCCAATCCGCGCTTGGGTTAGATACGCAGTATTTT. It yields the protein CASSQSALGLDTQYF.

This clonotype was observed at least ten times. This chain uses TRBV20-1 with TRBJ2-1; TRBD1 is a possible D gene (5 bases). CDR1 and CDR2 (germline): DFQATT, SNEGSKA (reference sequence). Trimming removed 3 bases from V and 6 bases from J, with 15 bases in between. This CDR3 spans 14 amino acids. The CDR3 reads CSARGLGSPNEQFF. DNA of the CDR3: TGCAGTGCTAGGGGGCTTGGATCCCCCAATGAGCAGTTCTTC.

This clonotype came up a few times. The V gene is TRBV12-3 or TRBV12-4, the J gene TRBJ2-4; D not certain. The V end was cut by 3 bases, the J end by 8 bases, with 14 bases between. The CDR3 is made up of 14 amino acids. The CDR3 nucleotides are TGTGCCAGCAGTTTTCTCGGCGGCCAAGACATTCAGTACTTC. This sequence encodes CASSFLGGQDIQYF.

This sequence joins TRBV2 and TRBJ2-7; no reliable D call. The V gene's germline CDR1 is SNHLY and CDR2 FYNNEI. The CDR3 spans 12 residues. V lost 4 bases to trimming and J lost 3 bases, with 7 bases between them. This chain's CDR3 is CASSGESYEQYF. The CDR3 bases are TGTGCCAGCAGTGGGGAAAGCTACGAGCAGTACTTC.

In its sample, this clonotype was seen a few times. The chain carries TRBV18 and TRBJ1-2; TRBD1 matches 9 bases. Germline lookup yields CDR1 KGHSH and CDR2 LQKENI. The CDR3 spans 15 residues. V was pared by 0 bases and J by 7 bases, with 6 bases of the junction left unmatched. The CDR3 region is CASSPPDRGFGGYTF. The CDR3 region has the DNA TGTGCCAGCTCACCACCGGACAGGGGATTCGGTGGCTACACCTTC.

This chain connects TRBV6-6 to TRBJ2-2; D is ambiguous. V lost 10 bases to trimming and J lost 0 bases, with 9 bases between them. Germline CDR1 and CDR2: MNHNY and SVGAGI (reference sequence). This CDR3 has 13 amino acids. CDR3 sequence (DNA): TGTGCCACCATTCTAGCGAACACCGGGGAGCTGTTTTTT. This translates into CATILANTGELFF.